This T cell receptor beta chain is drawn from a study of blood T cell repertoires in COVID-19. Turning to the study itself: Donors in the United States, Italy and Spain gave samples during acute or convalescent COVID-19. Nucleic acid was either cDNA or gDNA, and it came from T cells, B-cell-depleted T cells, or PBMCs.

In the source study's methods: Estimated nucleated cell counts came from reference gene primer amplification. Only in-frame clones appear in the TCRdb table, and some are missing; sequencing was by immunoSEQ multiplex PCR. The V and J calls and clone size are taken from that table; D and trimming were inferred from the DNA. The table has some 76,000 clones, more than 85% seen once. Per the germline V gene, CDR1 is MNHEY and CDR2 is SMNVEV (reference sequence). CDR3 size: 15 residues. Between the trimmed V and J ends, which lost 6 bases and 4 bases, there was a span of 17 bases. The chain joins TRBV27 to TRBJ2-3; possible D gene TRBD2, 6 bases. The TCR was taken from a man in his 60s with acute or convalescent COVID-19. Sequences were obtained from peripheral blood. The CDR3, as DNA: TGTGCCAGCAGAACATTCCCCGGGAGTTCAGATACGCAGTATTTT. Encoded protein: CASRTFPGSSDTQYF.